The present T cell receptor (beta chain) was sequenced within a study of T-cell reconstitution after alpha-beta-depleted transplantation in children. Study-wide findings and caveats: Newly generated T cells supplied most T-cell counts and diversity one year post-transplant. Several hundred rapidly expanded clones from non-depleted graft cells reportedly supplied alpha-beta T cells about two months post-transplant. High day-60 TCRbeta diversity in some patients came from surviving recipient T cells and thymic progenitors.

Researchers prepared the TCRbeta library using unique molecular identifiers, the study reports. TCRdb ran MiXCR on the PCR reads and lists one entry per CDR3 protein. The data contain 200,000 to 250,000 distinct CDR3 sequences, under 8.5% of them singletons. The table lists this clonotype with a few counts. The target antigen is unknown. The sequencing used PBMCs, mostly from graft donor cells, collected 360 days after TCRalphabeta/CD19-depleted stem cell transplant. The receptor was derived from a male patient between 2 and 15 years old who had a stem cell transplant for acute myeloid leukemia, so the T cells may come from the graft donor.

DNA for the CDR3: TGTGCCAGCAGCCAACCGGACAGGGCGTCACCCCTCCACTTT. Encoded protein: CASSQPDRASPLHF. This chain connects TRBV3-1 to TRBJ1-6; 8 bases agree with TRBD1. CDR1 is LGHDT and CDR2 is YNNKEL in the germline V gene (reference sequence). With V trimmed by 2 bases and J by 10 bases, 4 bases remained unmatched. CDR3 length equals 14 residues. Full variable domain (remainder filled in from reference TRBV3-1 and TRBJ1-6): DTAVSQTPKYLVTQMGNDKSIKCEQNLGHDTMYWYKQDSKKFLKIMFSYNNKELIINETVPNRFSPKSPDKAHLNLHINSLELGDSAVYFCASSQPDRASPLHFGNGTRLTVT.